The rows below give T cell receptor beta chains drawn from one sample of a study of human CD8 memory T cell subsets. No DNA is given; TCRdb re-called the 5' RACE reads and lists each CDR3 protein once. Its table lists approximately 10,000 distinct CDR3 sequences. Sequencing was done on a sample of CD8+ T cells from PBMCs. The source is a human donor in good health. The CDR3 runs from the conserved cysteine through the conserved F or W. Clone size is given for some rows only: seen once, a few or many times, or a class if the clone is expanded.

v_gene	j_gene	abundance	CDR3aa
TRBV19	TRBJ2-2	-	CASRGTGFTGELFF
TRBV7-9	TRBJ1-1	-	CASSSSGNTEAFF
TRBV5-1	TRBJ1-1	-	CASSLETSNTEAFF
TRBV29-1	TRBJ2-2	-	CSIITGTGELFF
TRBV29-1	TRBJ2-2	medium-sized	CSVEDPSSWGGELFF
TRBV4-2	TRBJ2-1	-	CASSQEVRGGDEQFF
TRBV7-8	TRBJ1-1	-	CASSLDSSKFAFF
TRBV7-9	TRBJ2-1	-	CASSLMGLATHNEQFF
TRBV28	TRBJ2-7	-	CASSLTSEISSSYEQYF
TRBV4-1	TRBJ2-7	-	CASSHKGGEYEQYF
TRBV12-3/TRBV12-4	TRBJ2-7	-	CASSPPRSSNTKTGTYSGEQYF